This T cell receptor (beta chain) was found in a study of response to subunit inactivated influenza vaccine. Study-level points and caveats: With each seasonal influenza vaccination, the authors suggested, few new T cells are recruited.

Comments on this clonotype: Its specificity is not known.

TCRdb analysed the RT-PCR reads with MiXCR anew, one entry per CDR3 protein. Of around 710,000 distinct CDR3 sequences detected, 11% to 15% appear once; the ten largest clones hold 5.5% to 8%. V lost 5 bases to trimming and J lost 1 base; unmatched junction nucleotides: 8. CDR3 length equals 16 residues. The germline CDR1 and CDR2 sequences are SGHVS and FQNEAQ. This TCR came from a man between 50 and 59 years old who received an inactivated influenza vaccine. The rearrangement joins TRBV7-8 to TRBJ2-5; TRBD2 matches at 9 bases. This sample comprised PBMCs from blood, obtained around 15 days before vaccination. The CDR3 sequence is CASSRSAGGPQETQYF. In DNA form, the CDR3 reads TGTGCCAGCAGCCGATCCGCGGGGGGGCCCCAAGAGACCCAGTACTTC.